Each of the 26 T cell receptor beta chains below was sequenced from the same sample in a study of cytomegalovirus exposure and HLA in healthy donors. It was with 60 Vbeta and 13 Jbeta primers that the PCR ran. TCRdb keeps only in-frame clones here, not all; method: immunoSEQ multiplex PCR. Among approximately 150,000 clones, 60% to 80% were seen once, and the ten largest hold approximately 15%. Material: PBMCs. Receptors originate from a woman between 40 and 55 years old in good health and CMV-seronegative.

The chain carries TRBV7-8 and TRBJ2-7; tentatively, D is TRBD1 (5 bases). The CDR3 is made up of 14 amino acids. CDR1 SGHVS and CDR2 FQNEAQ come from the germline V gene. V was cut by 1 base and J by 1 base, with 8 bases left in between. The CDR3 sequence: CASSLVDTSYEQYF. DNA for the CDR3: TGTGCCAGCAGCTTAGTGGACACATCCTACGAGCAGTACTTC.

A word on this clone: The sample has other DNA sequences that encode this CDR3 too. The chain is built from TRBV19 and TRBJ1-5, with 7 nucleotides matching TRBD1. V lost 4 bases and J lost 0; bases outside the gene matches: 0. This CDR3 has 14 amino acids. The V gene's germline CDR1 is LNHDA and CDR2 SQIVND (reference sequence). The CDR3 is CASSRQGSNQPQHF. The CDR3 DNA is TGTGCCAGTAGTAGACAGGGTAGCAATCAGCCCCAGCATTTT.

The chain links TRBV6-5 to TRBJ1-1; D unresolved. The CDR3 covers 12 residues. V was trimmed by 7 bases and J by 1 base, leaving 7 bases between them. CDR1 and CDR2 (germline): MNHEY, SVGAGI. CDR3 sequence reads: CASKRGNTEAFF. CDR3 bases: TGTGCCAGCAAGCGGGGGAACACTGAAGCTTTCTTT.

CDR3 sequence reads: CATSSGRSGANVLTF. In nucleotides, the CDR3 is TGTGCCACCTCTAGCGGGAGATCGGGGGCCAACGTCCTGACTTTC. The V gene is TRBV6-1, the J gene TRBJ2-6, with 10 bases that match TRBD2. The CDR3 runs to 15 residues. V dropped 10 bases and J dropped 4; count of bases not matched to a gene: 7. Per the germline V gene, CDR1 is MNHNS and CDR2 is SASEGT.

CDR3 bases: TGTGCCAGCAGTGTCTTGGGCGACAGGGAGGTGAAGTTCTTC. It specifies CASSVLGDREVKFF. V usage is TRBV6-1 and J usage is TRBJ2-1; tentatively, D is TRBD1 (7 bases). The germline CDR1 and CDR2 sequences are MNHNS and SASEGT. Deletions cut 4 bases from V and 14 bases from J, with 21 bases between. This CDR3 comprises 14 residues.

J is TRBJ2-4 and V is TRBV6-1; D might be TRBD1 (5 bases). V lost 5 bases to trimming and J lost 3 bases, with 14 bases between them. This CDR3 is 15 amino acids long. CDR1 and CDR2 from the germline V gene are MNHNS and SASEGT. This CDR3 reads CASSIRVLGKNIQYF. The CDR3 nucleotides are TGTGCCAGCAGTATCAGGGTCCTGGGCAAAAACATTCAGTACTTC.

This sequence joins TRBV11-2 and TRBJ1-3; 8 nucleotides line up with TRBD1. This CDR3 comprises 18 residues. Trimming cost V 1 base and J 3 bases; bases outside gene matches: 11. Germline assignment: CDR1 SGHAT and CDR2 FQNNGV. In nucleotides, the CDR3 is TGTGCCAGCAGCTTAGGGTGGCGCAGGGGGCGCGTTGGAAACACCATATATTTT. Protein product: CASSLGWRRGRVGNTIYF.

V and J are TRBV27 and TRBJ1-6; 9 nucleotides agree with TRBD1. CDR3 length: 16 residues. The germline CDR1 and CDR2 sequences are MNHEY and SMNVEV (reference sequence). Germline trimming cut 0 bases from V and 10 bases from J; bases unmatched to any gene: 7. In DNA, the CDR3 is TGTGCCAGCAGTTTATCTAGCGGGACAGGGATATCACCCCTCCACTTT. It codes for CASSLSSGTGISPLHF.

The rearrangement joins TRBV7-6 to TRBJ2-2; D is unresolved. V lost 4 bases, J lost 2 bases, and 11 bases lay in between. This CDR3 has 15 amino acids. The V gene's germline CDR1 is SGHVS and CDR2 FNYEAQ. CDR3 coding DNA: TGTGCCAGCAGCTCTGAGGCTCTCAACACCGGGGAGCTGTTTTTT. Its translation: CASSSEALNTGELFF.

The rearrangement uses TRBV19 and TRBJ1-1; D gene ambiguous. Germline values: CDR1 LNHDA, CDR2 SQIVND (reference sequence). V lost 3 bases and J lost 5, with 13 bases in between. This CDR3 is 14 amino acids long. CDR3 coding DNA: TGTGCCAGTAGTATTCAACTTTCTGAGACTGAAGCTTTCTTT. Translated: CASSIQLSETEAFF.

V and J are TRBV18 and TRBJ2-2; 7 bases map to TRBD1. The V gene's germline CDR1 is KGHSH and CDR2 LQKENI. With V trimmed by 4 bases and J by 0 bases, 5 bases remained unmatched. The CDR3 spans 16 residues. The CDR3 DNA follows: TGTGCCAGCTCACTAAGGGACAGTGCGAACACCGGGGAGCTGTTTTTT. Translation gives CASSLRDSANTGELFF.

This sequence joins TRBV28 and TRBJ2-1; 8 bases are a match to TRBD2. The CDR3 loop spans 20 amino acids. CDR1 and CDR2 (germline): MDHEN, SYDVKM. V lost 1 base to trimming and J lost 0 bases; unmatched junction nucleotides: 14. CDR3 DNA sequence: TGTGCCAGCAGTTTATCAGGGAACGCGGGGGGACGGGGCTCCTACAATGAGCAGTTCTTC. Its translation: CASSLSGNAGGRGSYNEQFF.

The chain uses TRBV5-4 and TRBJ2-5; 10 bases line up with TRBD1. The V gene end was trimmed by 4 bases and the J gene end by 4 bases; junction bases not matched to a gene: 7. The length of the CDR3 is 15 residues. Germline-derived CDR1 and CDR2 are SGHNT and YYREEE (reference sequence). CDR3 residues: CASSTRTGGGETQYF. For the CDR3, the DNA is TGTGCCAGCAGCACAAGGACAGGGGGAGGAGAGACCCAGTACTTC.

The rearrangement joins TRBV29-1 to TRBJ1-1; D perhaps matches TRBD1 (6 bases). Trimming took off 1 base at V and 0 bases at J, with 9 bases between the two ends. The CDR3 has 14 amino acids. CDR1 is SQVTM, CDR2 ANQGSEA, per germline. In nucleotides, the CDR3 is TGCAGCGTTGAAGGCGGACAGTTGAACACTGAAGCTTTCTTT. It is translated as CSVEGGQLNTEAFF. The whole variable domain, remainder taken from reference TRBV29-1 and TRBJ1-1, is SAVISQKPSRDICQRGTSLTIQCQVDSQVTMMFWYRQQPGQSLTLIATANQGSEATYESGFVIDKFPISRPNLTFSTLTVSNMSPEDSSIYLCSVEGGQLNTEAFFGQGTRLTVV.

This clone has more than one count but fewer than ten. V gene TRBV6-5 combines with J gene TRBJ2-7; 7 bases map to TRBD1. V gave up 5 bases and J gave up 0 bases; unmatched junction bases: 7. This CDR3 spans 15 amino acids. CDR1 is MNHEY, CDR2 SVGAGI, per germline. CDR3 sequence reads: CASSLQGSGSYEQYF. CDR3 DNA: TGTGCCAGCAGTCTACAGGGGAGCGGCTCCTACGAGCAGTACTTC.

J is TRBJ2-3 and V is TRBV4-3, with 7 nucleotides matching TRBD1. Trimming removed 3 bases from V and 0 bases from J; junction bases left unmatched: 3. The CDR3 sequence is 15 residues long. Looked up from germline, CDR1 is LGHNA and CDR2 is YSLEER. Here the CDR3 reads CASSHDRASTDTQYF. The CDR3 DNA reads as TGCGCCAGCAGCCACGACAGGGCTAGCACAGATACGCAGTATTTT.

V and J are TRBV6-5 and TRBJ2-7; TRBD1 matches 7 bases. There are 14 residues in the CDR3. Per germline, CDR1 MNHEY and CDR2 SVGAGI. The J segment lost 5 bases and the V segment lost 5 bases, leaving 9 bases of the junction unmatched. For the CDR3, the DNA is TGTGCCAGCAGTCGAGGGGACAGATATGACGAGCAGTACTTC. This gives the protein CASSRGDRYDEQYF.

This clone was detected only once. The chain links TRBV21-1 to TRBJ2-7; no check of the table's D call, TRBD2, against the DNA was made. TRBV21-1 is given as a pseudogene. The CDR3 runs 14 residues. The DNA for the CDR3 is TGTGCCAGCATCAAGCAGAAGGCGGCATACGAGCAGTACTTC. This encodes CASIKQKAAYEQYF.

This clone was observed a handful of times. V and J are TRBV6-6 and TRBJ2-7; D uncertain. V lost 0 bases and J lost 0, with 12 bases in between. The CDR3 has 16 amino acids. Per the germline V gene, CDR1 is MNHNY and CDR2 is SVGAGI (reference sequence). CDR3 protein: CASSYSWSYNSYEQYF. In DNA form, the CDR3 reads TGTGCCAGCAGTTACTCATGGTCTTACAACTCCTACGAGCAGTACTTC.

Worth noting for this clone: A junction end diverges from the germline sequence, so it may reflect a read error. The J gene is TRBJ2-6, the V gene TRBV5-1, with D perhaps TRBD1 (6 bases). The CDR3 is 15 amino acids. Germline lookup yields CDR1 SGHRS and CDR2 YFSETQ. CDR3 in DNA: TGCGCCAGCAGCTCACAGGGTACTGGGGCCAACGGCCTGACTTTC. Its protein is CASSSQGTGANGLTF.

CDR3 nucleotide sequence: TGCAGTGGGCTTCTTGGCAATGAGCAGTTCTTC. As protein: CSGLLGNEQFF. The chain carries TRBV20-1 and TRBJ2-1; no clear D gene. The CDR3 runs to 11 residues. Trimming stripped 7 bases from V and 6 bases from J, with 10 bases between. CDR1 is DFQATT and CDR2 is SNEGSKA in the germline V gene (reference sequence).

The chain links TRBV2 to TRBJ2-2, with 7 bases aligning to TRBD1. The CDR3 is made up of 16 amino acids. Trimming removed 9 bases from V and 0 bases from J; junction bases left unmatched: 10. Germline lookup yields CDR1 SNHLY and CDR2 FYNNEI. CDR3 nucleotides: TGTGCCAGTGGCTCCGGGACAGCATCGAACACCGGGGAGCTGTTTTTT. Residues: CASGSGTASNTGELFF. The entire variable domain, with the rest obtained from reference TRBV2 and TRBJ2-2, is as follows: EPEVTQTPSHQVTQMGQEVILRCVPISNHLYFYWYRQILGQKVEFLVSFYNNEISEKSEIFDDQFSVERPDGSNFTLKIRSTKLEDSAMYFCASGSGTASNTGELFFGEGSRLTVL.

The chain combines TRBV5-4 with TRBJ2-2; 13 nucleotides match TRBD2. From germline, CDR1 is SGHNT and CDR2 YYREEE (reference sequence). V lost 4 bases to trimming and J lost 2 bases; unmatched junction nucleotides: 8. The CDR3 spans 18 residues. The CDR3 sequence is CASSVSGLAGQNTGELFF. The CDR3 nucleotides read TGTGCCAGCAGCGTTTCGGGACTAGCGGGGCAAAACACCGGGGAGCTGTTTTTT.

The CDR3 nucleotides read TGTGCCAGCAGCCAAGTTGGGGGGAACGAGCAGTACTTC. Its translation is CASSQVGGNEQYF. This chain connects TRBV4-2 to TRBJ2-7; the D gene is possibly TRBD2 (6 bases). The CDR3 consists of 13 residues. Germline CDR1 is LGHNA and CDR2 is YNFKEQ. V lost 1 base to trimming and J lost 5 bases, with 9 bases between them.

There are a few counts of this clone. The chain recombines TRBV6-6 with TRBJ1-4; possible D gene TRBD1, 5 bases. Trimming took 8 bases from V and 7 from J, leaving 20 bases between them. The CDR3 loop spans 15 amino acids. CDR1 MNHNY and CDR2 SVGAGI come from the germline V gene (reference sequence). In nucleotides, the CDR3 is TGTGCCAGCCTATTCGGCGGGGGGGAGATTGAAAAACTGTTTTTT. Protein product: CASLFGGGEIEKLFF.

This clone was detected once. Written as DNA, the CDR3 is TGTGCCAGCAGATTGACAGGGGGCTACGAGCAGTACTTC. Its protein product is CASRLTGGYEQYF. The chain has TRBV25-1 and TRBJ2-7, with 9 bases identical to TRBD1. V dropped 6 bases and J dropped 3; count of bases not matched to a gene: 3. This CDR3 contains 13 residues. Germline V gives CDR1 MGHDK, CDR2 SYGVNS.